These 29 T cell receptor beta chains were sequenced from one sample in a study of shared clonotypes between healthy human individuals. TCRdb keeps only in-frame clones here, not all; method: immunoSEQ multiplex PCR. This sample has about 820,000 clones, with almost 95% found just once. Terminally differentiated effector memory CD45RA+ cells were excluded from the naive CD8 cells, which were CD45RO-negative and positively selected for CCR7. Sequencing used naive CD8+ T cells sorted from blood. All receptors come from a man aged 25-40 years in good health.

The CDR3 coding sequence is TGTGCCAGCAGCTTAGGGACAGGGACCTACAATGAGCAGTTCTTC. This sequence encodes CASSLGTGTYNEQFF. The V and J genes are TRBV5-8 and TRBJ2-1; 9 bases are shared with TRBD1. The J segment lost 2 bases and the V segment lost 2 bases, leaving 2 bases of the junction unmatched. Germline V gives CDR1 SGHTS, CDR2 YDEGEE. The CDR3 runs to 15 residues.

The chain uses TRBV4-1 and TRBJ1-1; TRBD1 matches 8 bases. Germline CDR1 is MGHRA and CDR2 is YSYEKL. This CDR3 is built from 16 residues. With V trimmed by 5 bases and J by 0 bases, 8 bases remained unmatched. The DNA of the CDR3 is TGCGCCAGCAGCTATAAACTACAGGGGGTGAACACTGAAGCTTTCTTT. This encodes CASSYKLQGVNTEAFF.

The rearrangement joins TRBV6-5 to TRBJ2-1; no firm D call. CDR3 length equals 15 residues. Germline V gene data show CDR1 as MNHEY and CDR2 as SVGAGI. V lost 5 bases and J 0 bases, leaving 11 bases between the germline ends. This chain's CDR3 is CASSPALGSYNEQFF. The CDR3 coding sequence is TGTGCCAGCAGTCCCGCTCTGGGCTCCTACAATGAGCAGTTCTTC.

The chain has TRBV18 and TRBJ2-7, with D tentatively TRBD2 (5 bases). V lost 2 bases and J 0 bases, leaving 8 bases between the germline ends. This CDR3 spans 14 amino acids. Germline CDR1 is KGHSH and CDR2 is LQKENI. The CDR3 protein is CASSPKEGSYEQYF. Written as DNA, the CDR3 is TGTGCCAGCTCACCAAAAGAGGGCTCCTACGAGCAGTACTTC.

This sequence joins TRBV5-1 and TRBJ1-5; D is ambiguous. Per the germline V gene, CDR1 is SGHRS and CDR2 is YFSETQ. The V end was cut by 0 bases, the J end by 5 bases, with 9 bases between. This CDR3 is 14 amino acids long. This CDR3 is CASSLDQEDQPQHF. Written as DNA, the CDR3 is TGCGCCAGCAGCTTGGATCAGGAAGATCAGCCCCAGCATTTT.

V gene TRBV28 combines with J gene TRBJ2-5; D possibly corresponds to TRBD1 (5 bases). With the DNA end fitting TRBJ2-7 better, the J assignment may be wrong. This CDR3 spans 15 amino acids. From germline, CDR1 is MDHEN and CDR2 SYDVKM. CDR3 DNA: TGTGCCAGCAGTTTTGTAGTAGGGGCCTCCTACGAGCAGTACTTC. Translating gives CASSFVVGASYEQYF.

The chain joins TRBV18 to TRBJ2-7; 12 bases agree with TRBD2. Germline CDR1 reads KGHSH; CDR2 reads LQKENI. V dropped 3 bases and J dropped 3; count of bases not matched to a gene: 0. This CDR3 comprises 14 residues. CDR3 bases: TGTGCCAGCTCACCGGGACTAGCGGGCTACGAGCAGTACTTC. Translating gives CASSPGLAGYEQYF.

The chain employs TRBV29-1 and TRBJ2-1; D possibly uses TRBD1 or TRBD2 (7 bases each). Germline-derived CDR1 and CDR2 are SQVTM and ANQGSEA. There are 13 residues in the CDR3. V was clipped by 7 bases and J by 10 bases, with 20 bases between them. The CDR3 DNA sequence: TGCAGCGCCGAGGGGGCTAGCGGATTAGAGCAGTTCTTC. This encodes CSAEGASGLEQFF.

The chain joins TRBV6-1 to TRBJ2-2; D possibly corresponds to TRBD1 (6 bases). Trimming shortened V by 8 bases and J by 0 bases, and 10 bases separated the two germline ends. The CDR3 runs 14 residues. Per germline, CDR1 MNHNS and CDR2 SASEGT. Here the CDR3 DNA reads TGTGCCAGCGGGGCAGGGGCGAACACCGGGGAGCTGTTTTTT. This gives the protein CASGAGANTGELFF.

The V call is TRBV5-6, the J call TRBJ2-7, with 10 bases matching TRBD2. The CDR3 sequence is 17 residues long. The germline gives CDR1 SGHDT, CDR2 YYEEEE. The V gene end was trimmed by 3 bases and the J gene end by 0 bases; junction bases not matched to a gene: 9. CDR3 amino acids: CASSSPTSSGSSYEQYF. CDR3 in DNA: TGTGCCAGCAGCTCACCTACTTCTAGCGGGAGCTCCTACGAGCAGTACTTC.

This rearrangement joins TRBV5-1 to TRBJ1-4; no firm D call. This CDR3 has 17 residues. Germline CDR1 is SGHRS and CDR2 is YFSETQ. V was shortened by 0 bases and J by 1 base, with 13 bases between the two germline ends. CDR3 sequence: CASSLVWADVTNEKLFF. The CDR3, as DNA: TGCGCCAGCAGCTTGGTTTGGGCCGACGTAACTAATGAAAAACTGTTTTTT.

For the CDR3, the DNA is TGCAGCGTTGATGGCATCATAGGGAGGAGCTCCTACAATGAGCAGTTCTTC. Protein product: CSVDGIIGRSSYNEQFF. The chain recombines TRBV29-1 with TRBJ2-1, with a weak D call TRBD2 (6 bases). Trimming took 3 bases from V and 0 from J, leaving 18 bases between them. This CDR3 comprises 17 residues. Germline V gene data show CDR1 as SQVTM and CDR2 as ANQGSEA.

The chain couples TRBV10-2 to TRBJ2-1; D possibly corresponds to TRBD1 (6 bases). There are 14 residues in the CDR3. CDR1 is WSHSY and CDR2 is SAAADI in the germline V gene. V was clipped by 7 bases and J by 0 bases, with 10 bases between them. The CDR3 DNA sequence: TGCGCCAGCAACCCAGGGGTCTCCTACAATGAGCAGTTCTTC. The encoded protein is CASNPGVSYNEQFF.

The chain recombines TRBV9 with TRBJ2-3; weak D call: TRBD1 (6 bases). Germline-derived CDR1 and CDR2 are SGDLS and YYNGEE. This CDR3 comprises 14 residues. The V end was cut by 3 bases, the J end by 0 bases, with 8 bases between. The CDR3 DNA follows: TGTGCCAGCAGCGAACAGGGTAGCACAGATACGCAGTATTTT. Protein product: CASSEQGSTDTQYF. Supplemented by reference TRBV9 and TRBJ2-3, the full variable domain reads DSGVTQTPKHLITATGQRVTLRCSPRSGDLSVYWYQQSLDQGLQFLIQYYNGEERAKGNILERFSAQQFPDLHSELNLSSLELGDSALYFCASSEQGSTDTQYFGPGTRLTVL.

The rearrangement uses TRBV19 and TRBJ2-3; unclear D gene. With 6 bases removed from V and 1 base from J, the gap between germline ends came to 8 bases. Germline V gene lookup returns CDR1 LNHDA and CDR2 SQIVND (reference sequence). This CDR3 has 13 residues. CDR3 nucleotides: TGTGCCAGTAGCAGGTGGGGCACAGATACGCAGTATTTT. Translating it yields CASSRWGTDTQYF.

The J gene is TRBJ2-5, the V gene TRBV27; 7 nucleotides line up with TRBD1. The CDR3 loop spans 19 amino acids. J gave up 5 bases and V 1 base, and 19 bases lay outside the gene matches. The germline gives CDR1 MNHEY, CDR2 SMNVEV (reference sequence). The CDR3 nucleotides are TGTGCCAGCAGTTTATTTTTACCAGGGACAGTTTCGGGGTATGAGACCCAGTACTTC. This codes for CASSLFLPGTVSGYETQYF.

The chain has TRBV4-3 and TRBJ2-7, with 8 bases aligning to TRBD2. The V and J ends lost 0 bases and 0 bases, in that order; junction bases with no gene match: 4. This CDR3 contains 16 residues. CDR1 is LGHNA and CDR2 is YSLEER in the germline V gene. The CDR3 reads CASSQDISGNSYEQYF. As DNA, the CDR3 is TGCGCCAGCAGCCAAGACATTAGCGGGAACTCCTACGAGCAGTACTTC.

The DNA of the CDR3 is TGTGCCAGCAGCCTGGACAGGAGAATTACAGATACGCAGTATTTT. Translating it yields CASSLDRRITDTQYF. The V call is TRBV11-2, the J call TRBJ2-3, with TRBD1 matching over 7 bases. This CDR3 has 15 amino acids. Germline CDR1 SGHAT, CDR2 FQNNGV. Trimming removed 5 bases from V and 3 bases from J; junction bases left unmatched: 8.

The rearrangement uses TRBV7-9 and TRBJ2-1; tentative D call: TRBD2 (5 bases). From germline, CDR1 is SEHNR and CDR2 FQNEAQ (reference sequence). The CDR3 contains 15 residues. V lost 5 bases, J lost 2 bases, and 13 bases lay in between. This CDR3 is CASSPREGAYNEQFF. The CDR3 bases are TGTGCCAGCAGCCCCCGGGAAGGAGCCTACAATGAGCAGTTCTTC.

The chain is built from TRBV7-9 and TRBJ2-1, with 8 bases aligning to TRBD2. This CDR3 has 16 amino acids. The junction had 7 bases not matched to a gene; V was cut back by 1 base and J by 5 bases. Germline CDR1 SEHNR, CDR2 FQNEAQ (reference sequence). The CDR3, as DNA: TGTGCCAGCAGCTTAGGTTACGGGAGGGAAAACAATGAGCAGTTCTTC. Translating gives CASSLGYGRENNEQFF.

The J gene is TRBJ2-3, the V gene TRBV30; the D gene is possibly TRBD1 (5 bases). Germline CDR1 GTSNPN, CDR2 SVGIG (reference sequence). Trimming removed 2 bases at V and 5 bases at J, with 8 bases between. The CDR3 totals 12 residues. The CDR3, as DNA: TGTGCCTGGAGTCACCAGGGAGATACGCAGTATTTT. Amino acids: CAWSHQGDTQYF.

The J gene is TRBJ2-7, the V gene TRBV5-8; D uncertain. The CDR3 runs to 11 residues. V lost 4 bases and J 3 bases, leaving 5 bases between the germline ends. Germline CDR1 and CDR2: SGHTS and YDEGEE. The CDR3 loop is CASSPYYEQYF. CDR3 nucleotide sequence: TGTGCCAGCAGCCCTTACTACGAGCAGTACTTC.

This sequence joins TRBV5-4 and TRBJ2-7, with 9 bases fitting TRBD1. CDR1 SGHNT and CDR2 YYREEE come from the germline V gene (reference sequence). CDR3 length: 14 amino acids. With V trimmed by 4 bases and J by 3 bases, 5 bases remained unmatched. CDR3 DNA: TGTGCCAGCAGCCTTGACAGGGGGAGCTACGAGCAGTACTTC. The encoded protein is CASSLDRGSYEQYF.

The chain recombines TRBV5-1 with TRBJ1-4; D is possibly TRBD1 (5 bases). The CDR3 is 14 residues long. Trimming pared 2 bases from V and 8 bases from J, leaving 13 bases between. The germline gives CDR1 SGHRS, CDR2 YFSETQ. In DNA form, the CDR3 reads TGCGCCAGCAGCTTACGGGACCTGCAGGAAAAACTGTTTTTT. It codes for CASSLRDLQEKLFF.

The chain links TRBV7-6 to TRBJ2-7, with 7 bases lining up with TRBD2. This CDR3 region has 14 residues. Per germline, CDR1 SGHVS and CDR2 FNYEAQ. V dropped 2 bases and J dropped 5; count of bases not matched to a gene: 6. DNA for the CDR3: TGTGCCAGCAGCTTAAAGGGAGCGGGGCACGAGCAGTACTTC. This gives the protein CASSLKGAGHEQYF.

This rearrangement joins TRBV7-9 to TRBJ1-5, with 7 bases identical to TRBD1. Trimming cost V 5 bases and J 5 bases; bases outside gene matches: 9. Germline V gene lookup returns CDR1 SEHNR and CDR2 FQNEAQ (reference sequence). The CDR3 has 15 amino acids. Here the CDR3 reads CASSPSDREDQPQHF. The CDR3 DNA follows: TGTGCCAGCAGCCCGTCTGACAGGGAGGATCAGCCCCAGCATTTT.

The chain employs TRBV15 and TRBJ2-3, with 7 positions matching TRBD2. Germline lookup yields CDR1 LNHNV and CDR2 YYDKDF (reference sequence). Unmatched junction bases numbered 4, after V lost 1 base and J lost 6 bases. The CDR3 has 14 amino acids. The DNA for the CDR3 is TGTGCCACCAGCAGAGGGTTTAGCGGGGATACGCAGTATTTT. Its protein is CATSRGFSGDTQYF.

The V call is TRBV29-1, the J call TRBJ2-7; D ambiguous. The germline gives CDR1 SQVTM, CDR2 ANQGSEA. Trimming left V 6 bases short and J 4 bases short, with 10 bases between. The length of the CDR3 is 11 residues. In DNA form, the CDR3 reads TGCAGCGTCGCTGCTTCATACGAGCAGTACTTC. The encoded protein is CSVAASYEQYF.

V is TRBV2 and J is TRBJ2-1; D is possibly TRBD2 (5 bases). V lost 3 bases and J lost 1, with 7 bases in between. The CDR3 covers 14 residues. In germline, CDR1 is SNHLY, CDR2 FYNNEI. CDR3 nucleotides: TGTGCCAGCAGTGACGCGGGTTCCTACAATGAGCAGTTCTTC. Translated: CASSDAGSYNEQFF.